Listed below are T cell receptor beta chains from one sample, sequenced in a study of response to subunit inactivated influenza vaccine. TCRdb redid the calling of the RT-PCR reads with MiXCR, one entry per CDR3 protein. The table lists some 540,000 distinct CDR3 sequences, less than 25% of them singletons. These same data were also listed under a study on T cells expressing NK-cell markers.

The sequenced sample was CD4+ T cells sorted from PBMCs, obtained 11 to 12 days after vaccination. These receptors were collected from a man in his forties or fifties who received an inactivated influenza vaccine. The conserved cysteine and the conserved F or W are not part of the CDR3 here. The order of the fields is V gene, J gene, CDR3 protein.

v_call: TRBV20-1
j_call: TRBJ2-1
cdr3_aa: SAEPPGNEQF

v_call: TRBV4-3
j_call: TRBJ2-2
cdr3_aa: ASSRTSGGAYTGELF

v_call: TRBV15
j_call: TRBJ1-2
cdr3_aa: ATSGSDGGYT

v_call: TRBV5-1
j_call: TRBJ2-7
cdr3_aa: ASGHPGARDYEQY

v_call: TRBV12-3/TRBV12-4
j_call: TRBJ2-7
cdr3_aa: ASRRGPGEQY

v_call: TRBV3-1
j_call: TRBJ1-1
cdr3_aa: ASSQVEGDTEAF

v_call: TRBV6-5
j_call: TRBJ1-4
cdr3_aa: ASSYSWVQINEKLF

v_call: TRBV20-1
j_call: TRBJ2-7
cdr3_aa: SAPRVLGDEQY

v_call: TRBV5-5
j_call: TRBJ2-5
cdr3_aa: ASSTGTLGETQY

v_call: TRBV4-3
j_call: TRBJ2-1
cdr3_aa: ASSQGGGAGDEQF

v_call: TRBV7-6
j_call: TRBJ2-1
cdr3_aa: ASSLGGTQYNEQF

v_call: TRBV7-9
j_call: TRBJ2-3
cdr3_aa: ASSSGRGLHTDTQY

v_call: TRBV29-1
j_call: TRBJ2-7
cdr3_aa: SVAAGEYYEQY

v_call: TRBV7-2
j_call: TRBJ2-5
cdr3_aa: ASSRSRTSIIETQY

v_call: TRBV20-1
j_call: TRBJ2-3
cdr3_aa: SARSHRGSRTDTQY

v_call: TRBV7-2
j_call: TRBJ1-2
cdr3_aa: ASRPTGRLPYGYT

v_call: TRBV10-3
j_call: TRBJ1-1
cdr3_aa: AISESHKQAEAF

v_call: TRBV3-1
j_call: TRBJ2-7
cdr3_aa: ASSQSQGYNEQY

v_call: TRBV12-3/TRBV12-4
j_call: TRBJ2-1
cdr3_aa: ASRLSLNEQF

v_call: TRBV4-2
j_call: TRBJ2-7
cdr3_aa: ASSQDGQGTGLG

v_call: TRBV7-9
j_call: TRBJ2-3
cdr3_aa: ASSEGGGTDTQY

v_call: TRBV29-1
j_call: TRBJ1-2
cdr3_aa: SVVRLLGYGYT